Reported below is one T cell receptor (beta chain). This clone is a singleton in its sample. Its antigen is still unknown. Per-base qualities were not stored, and no clone one base away is much larger. V is pruned by 5 bases and J by 7 bases, leaving 11 bases of the junction without a gene match. The germline V gene yields SNHLY for CDR1 and FYNNEI for CDR2. The CDR3 runs 15 amino acids, cysteine and phenylalanine included. This entry keeps only the CDR3 DNA: 45 bases, framed from base 1. These data come from a study of OX40 agonist ivuxolimab in advanced cancers. General notes on the study: Ivuxolimab was an agonistic, fully human IgG2 monoclonal antibody directed against OX40 (CD134), a costimulatory receptor. Intravenous ivuxolimab was administered to patients every 2 weeks at six dose levels: 0.01, 0.1, 0.3, 1.5, 3 and 10 mg/kg. Of the approximately 50 dose-escalation patients, hepatocellular carcinoma was present in around 20, melanoma in around 15, renal cell carcinoma in 9 and head and neck cancer in 9. In the dose-escalation cohort, approximately 82% of patients were male, and the mean age was approximately 60 years with a range of roughly 20 to 85. Patients were allowed to have had prior anti-PD-1, anti-PD-L1 or anti-CTLA-4 therapy, and approximately 41% of the dose-escalation patients had previously received checkpoint inhibitors. Three dose-escalation patients achieved partial responses, one with hepatocellular carcinoma and two with cutaneous melanoma. Peripheral TCRbeta sequencing aimed to test whether ivuxolimab altered TCR sequence diversity and caused clonal T-cell expansion. The paper reports the monotherapy dose-escalation portion (N of about 47 patients) of the phase I ivuxolimab trial.

The trial excluded patients who had a history of autoimmune disease or were on systemic immunosuppression. Peripheral blood for TCR sequencing was drawn from every dose cohort at baseline, at cycle 4 day 1 and at cycle 7 day 1. The samples were drawn from a first-in-human, open-label, multicenter phase I dose-escalation trial of ivuxolimab. Adults with locally advanced or metastatic head and neck squamous cell, hepatocellular, melanoma or renal cell carcinoma were enrolled in the trial. Before TCR sequencing, CD4+ and CD8+ T cells were separately sorted from peripheral blood. Genomic DNA was extracted from sorted cells for sequencing of the TCRbeta CDR3 region. The immunoSEQ Assay was used for sequencing of TCRbeta CDR3 regions. TCRdb retrieved this table from immuneACCESS and kept in-frame rearrangements only. Not all clones are present; in checked studies, unresolved V genes account for under half, and no reason is known for the remainder. A total of tens of thousands of clones appear in this sample, 70% to 90% of them only once. The ten largest clones represent 0.25% to 0.3% of the sample.

Broad study findings and their caveats: Low levels of normalized T-cell clonal expansion were also seen in some patients who did not respond. In the 0.1-3.0 mg/kg groups, partial responders had among the lowest normalized peripheral clonal expansion, particularly in CD8+ T cells. At doses of 0.1 to 3.0 mg/kg, clonal expansion of both CD4+ and CD8+ blood T cells was observed from baseline to week 6. After ivuxolimab, more expanded clones were found on average in CD8+ T cells than in CD4+ T cells. Which antigens the clonally expanded peripheral T cells were specific for was not determined.

This sequence uses TRBV2 and TRBJ2-7, with TRBD2 identical over 10 junction bases. The source is an adult with an advanced solid tumor such as melanoma, head and neck, liver or kidney cancer. The starting material was CD4+ or CD8+ T cells sorted from blood, obtained in a trial of the OX40 agonist ivuxolimab. This receptor carries the CDR3 CASSRQAGGLEEQYF. The DNA is as follows: TGTGCCAGCAGTCGACAAGCGGGAGGGCTAGAGGAGCAGTACTTC.